This T cell receptor (beta chain) was recorded in a study of T-cell memory formation after mild COVID-19. Study overall: The study found TCR clusters largely donor specific.

Using its own MiXCR run on the 5' RACE reads, TCRdb lists one record per CDR3 protein. This table has around 300,000 distinct CDR3 sequences, approximately 15% appearing once. V lost 6 bases to trimming and J lost 5 bases, with 11 bases between them. The CDR3 totals 12 residues. Germline CDR1 is SGHRS and CDR2 is YFSETQ. This clonotype was seen at least ten times. The chain employs TRBV5-1 and TRBJ2-5; D is unresolved. Sequencing was performed on PBMCs or a T cell subset sorted from them (not recorded which). This receptor was obtained from a man between 18 and 35 years old who had mild COVID-19 (a few samples of this study predate the infection). Cell type and time point are not known. In DNA, the CDR3 is TGCGCCAGCAACCAGTTGGGGGAGACCCAGTACTTC. Encoded protein: CASNQLGETQYF.